A single T cell receptor (beta chain) is shown here with its context. Its target is not known. Treatment of the sample: roughly 18 received Ad26.COV2.S at low or high dose, single or two shots; roughly five received placebo; per-sample allocation not given. At day 63 after the first vaccine or placebo injection, samples were drawn. These data originate in a study of Ad26.COV2.S vaccination and SARS-CoV-2 variants. Overall study context: Once, or twice with 56 days between doses, Ad26.COV2.S was given intramuscularly. General study results and limits: There was a possibility that the TCR breadth and depth analyses underestimated total T cell responses. Spike-specific TCR breadth in vaccine recipients exceeded that seen in placebo recipients. The study found similar non-spike TCR breadth in vaccine and placebo recipients.

Between the trimmed V and J ends, which lost 0 bases and 5 bases, there was a span of 10 bases. The CDR3 contains 14 residues. In germline, CDR1 is SGHAT, CDR2 FQNNGV. The data were produced by immunoSEQ multiplex PCR, yet TCRdb's version contains in-frame clones alone and is incomplete. The sample includes about 350,000 clones, around 90% of them seen just once. The sequence came from a person between 18 and 60 years old who received the Ad26.COV2.S COVID-19 vaccine or a placebo. J is TRBJ1-1 and V is TRBV11-2; D is undetermined. This specimen was peripheral blood, taken in a trial of Ad26.COV2.S vaccine versus placebo. This CDR3 reads CASSLDRIGTEAFF. CDR3 sequence (DNA): TGTGCCAGCAGCTTAGACCGGATTGGGACTGAAGCTTTCTTT. The full variable domain, its missing parts supplied by reference TRBV11-2 and TRBJ1-1, is EAGVAQSPRYKIIEKRQSVAFWCNPISGHATLYWYQQILGQGPKLLIQFQNNGVVDDSQLPKDRFSAERLKGVDSTLKIQPAKLEDSAVYLCASSLDRIGTEAFFGQGTRLTVV.